Sequencing of this T cell receptor (beta chain) was carried out in a study of cytomegalovirus exposure and HLA in healthy donors. Whole-study findings and limits: Cytomegalovirus-associated TCR beta chains were listed, numbering under 200. In a later analysis, at a false discovery rate of 0.05, under 20,000 TCR beta sequences were associated with HLA alleles. Upon later analysis, HLA-associated TCR beta chains proved more clonally expanded than other, equally common chains.

Germline V gives CDR1 SGHVS, CDR2 FNYEAQ. Trimming took off 4 bases at V and 3 bases at J, with 10 bases between the two ends. This CDR3 is 14 amino acids long. Primers: 60 Vbeta forward and 13 Jbeta reverse. The assay was immunoSEQ multiplex PCR, and TCRdb's table has in-frame clones only and misses some. There are some 99,000 clones in the sample; under 80% occur only once, and approximately 2% lies in the top ten. Likely unrecorded immune exposures existed in these nominally healthy donors. Worth noting for this clone: The antigen is not known.

The chain links TRBV7-6 to TRBJ2-1, with D possibly matching TRBD2 (6 bases). This clonotype was sampled from a man in his forties or fifties in good health and CMV-seronegative. Sequencing used PBMCs. CDR3 residues: CASSSTRGYNEQFF. The DNA of the CDR3 is TGTGCCAGCAGCTCGACTAGAGGCTACAATGAGCAGTTCTTC. The full variable domain, completed using reference TRBV7-6 and TRBJ2-1, is GAGVSQSPRYKVTKRGQDVALRCDPISGHVSLYWYRQALGQGPEFLTYFNYEAQQDKSGLPNDRFSAERPEGSISTLTIQRTEQRDSAMYRCASSSTRGYNEQFFGPGTRLTVL.